Shown below are 27 T cell receptor beta chains from a single sample sequenced in a study of beta chain features in type 1 diabetes. Whole-study results and caveats: Within each of all four CD4+ subsets, Type 1 diabetes patients had TCRB CDR3s that were moderately but significantly shorter.

Expressed TCRB transcripts were sequenced because the isolated RNA had all been reverse transcribed beforehand. Data came from immunoSEQ multiplex PCR; TCRdb stores just in-frame clones and leaves some out. The repertoire holds roughly 730,000 clones, 13% seen once, with about 0.02% in the top ten. For these TCRs, the target antigens are not known. Sequenced sample: naive CD4+ T cells from blood. The receptors shown here come from a man between 18 and 35 years old with type 1 diabetes.

About this clone: Other nucleotide sequences in the sample specify the same CDR3. The chain employs TRBV2 and TRBJ1-3; D call uncertain. With 6 bases removed from V and 0 bases from J, the gap between germline ends came to 6 bases. Germline values: CDR1 SNHLY, CDR2 FYNNEI. The CDR3 length is 13 residues. The CDR3: CASSGGSGNTIYF. The CDR3 bases are TGTGCCAGCAGCGGAGGCTCTGGAAACACCATATATTTT.

The chain uses TRBV12-5 and TRBJ1-1, with D possibly being TRBD1 (5 bases). The CDR3 is 15 residues long. Trimming pared 2 bases from V and 4 bases from J, leaving 14 bases between. Germline CDR1 is LGHNT and CDR2 is FRNRAP. The CDR3 bases are TGTGCTAGTGGTTTGCCCAGGGTCTTGGGCACTGAAGCTTTCTTT. Translating gives CASGLPRVLGTEAFF.

The V and J genes are TRBV30 and TRBJ1-2; D unclear. The germline V gene has CDR1 GTSNPN and CDR2 SVGIG (reference sequence). V was cut by 3 bases and J by 8 bases, with 16 bases left in between. The CDR3 covers 13 residues. Here the CDR3 reads CAWSPPAPGGYTF. The CDR3 bases are TGTGCCTGGAGCCCTCCCGCACCGGGCGGCTACACCTTC.

The rearrangement links TRBV25-1 to TRBJ2-7, with D tentatively TRBD2 (5 bases). This CDR3 region has 12 residues. Germline CDR1 reads MGHDK; CDR2 reads SYGVNS. V was trimmed by 11 bases and J by 0 bases, leaving 11 bases between them. The CDR3 DNA follows: TGTGCCTCCTCGGACTTCTCCTACGAGCAGTACTTC. It yields the protein CASSDFSYEQYF.

With respect to this clone: Different DNA sequences within this sample yield the same CDR3. This chain uses TRBV6-5 with TRBJ2-5, with 11 bases matching TRBD2. V gave up 0 bases and J gave up 5 bases; unmatched junction bases: 5. CDR3 length equals 16 residues. Germline V gene lookup returns CDR1 MNHEY and CDR2 SVGAGI. This chain's CDR3 is CASSYSGLAGGETQYF. The CDR3 coding sequence is TGTGCCAGCAGTTACTCAGGGCTAGCGGGGGGTGAGACCCAGTACTTC.

J is TRBJ2-7 and V is TRBV4-1; D not resolved. Germline-derived CDR1 and CDR2 are MGHRA and YSYEKL. The CDR3 totals 16 residues. V was cut by 4 bases and J by 0 bases, with 16 bases left in between. The CDR3 sequence: CASSPDWVPISYEQYF. The CDR3 DNA reads as TGCGCCAGCAGCCCGGATTGGGTCCCGATCTCCTACGAGCAGTACTTC.

The genes are TRBV13 and TRBJ2-3; D not certain. Germline CDR1 PRHDT, CDR2 FYEKMQ (reference sequence). The CDR3 sequence is 14 residues long. V was shortened by 6 bases and J by 12 bases, with 22 bases between the two germline ends. The CDR3 nucleotides are TGTGCCAGCAGGACCCTTGGTGGGAAGCCCCTCCAGTATTTT. Translation: CASRTLGGKPLQYF.

This clone was detected a few times. This rearrangement joins TRBV4-2 to TRBJ2-3, with TRBD2 matching 14 bases. Trimming cost V 3 bases and J 5 bases; bases outside gene matches: 7. Germline values: CDR1 LGHNA, CDR2 YNFKEQ. The CDR3 loop spans 17 amino acids. The DNA of the CDR3 is TGTGCCAGCAGCCATGGGACTAGCGGGGGTCAGGGAGATACGCAGTATTTT. Its translation is CASSHGTSGGQGDTQYF.

This clone was recorded a few times. The chain combines TRBV5-1 with TRBJ2-2; D uncertain. CDR3 length: 14 amino acids. V was clipped by 4 bases and J by 0 bases, with 7 bases between them. CDR1 is SGHRS, CDR2 YFSETQ, per germline. The CDR3 coding sequence is TGCGCCAGCAGCCTCTCACCGAACACCGGGGAGCTGTTTTTT. Amino acid sequence: CASSLSPNTGELFF. The complete variable domain, with remaining parts taken from reference TRBV5-1 and TRBJ2-2, reads KAGVTQTPRYLIKTRGQQVTLSCSPISGHRSVSWYQQTPGQGLQFLFEYFSETQRNKGNFPGRFSGRQFSNSRSEMNVSTLELGDSALYLCASSLSPNTGELFFGEGSRLTVL.

This clone came up once. The chain couples TRBV4-1 to TRBJ2-1; TRBD2 aligns across 14 bases. The CDR3 length is 18 residues. Trimming cost V 4 bases and J 5 bases; bases outside gene matches: 10. The germline V gene has CDR1 MGHRA and CDR2 YSYEKL. CDR3 sequence: CASSRIGLAGGQNNEQFF. The CDR3 DNA reads TGCGCCAGCAGCCGCATCGGACTAGCGGGGGGCCAGAACAATGAGCAGTTCTTC.

The chain carries TRBV6-5 and TRBJ1-1, with no clear D. Germline CDR1 and CDR2: MNHEY and SVGAGI. V lost 6 bases, J lost 1 base, and 12 bases lay in between. The CDR3 spans 14 residues. CDR3 coding DNA: TGTGCCAGCAGGTCCCTAACCCCGAACACTGAAGCTTTCTTT. It translates to CASRSLTPNTEAFF.

In its sample, this clone was seen a few times. The genes are TRBV19 and TRBJ2-1; TRBD1 aligns across 10 bases. Trimming at V came to 5 bases and at J to 8 bases, leaving 9 bases not matched to a gene. The CDR3 sequence is 15 residues long. The germline V gene has CDR1 LNHDA and CDR2 SQIVND (reference sequence). CDR3 nucleotide sequence: TGTGCCAGTAGTGAACGGGACAGGGGTATAGATGAGCAGTTCTTC. It translates to CASSERDRGIDEQFF.

The rearrangement joins TRBV25-1 to TRBJ1-1; D perhaps matches TRBD1 (6 bases). Looked up from germline, CDR1 is MGHDK and CDR2 is SYGVNS. V shed 7 bases and J shed 0 bases, with 12 bases lying between them. The CDR3 sequence is 14 residues long. The CDR3 DNA reads TGTGCCAGCATGGGACACGGGTTGAACACTGAAGCTTTCTTT. Amino acid sequence: CASMGHGLNTEAFF. Drawing the rest from reference TRBV25-1 and TRBJ1-1, the complete variable domain is EADIYQTPRYLVIGTGKKITLECSQTMGHDKMYWYQQDPGMELHLIHYSYGVNSTEKGDLSSESTVSRIRTEHFPLTLESARPSHTSQYLCASMGHGLNTEAFFGQGTRLTVV.

CDR3 nucleotide sequence: TGTGCCAGCAGTTACTCCTATGCAACTAATGAAAAACTGTTTTTT. Its protein is CASSYSYATNEKLFF. This chain joins TRBV6-5 and TRBJ1-4; the D is unclear. V lost 0 bases to trimming and J lost 0 bases, with 5 bases between them. CDR3 size: 15 residues. Looked up from germline, CDR1 is MNHEY and CDR2 is SVGAGI.

CDR3 region: CASSTQGDANTGELFF. As DNA, the CDR3 is TGTGCCAGCAGTACCCAGGGTGATGCGAACACCGGGGAGCTGTTTTTT. The rearrangement uses TRBV6-4 and TRBJ2-2; TRBD1 is a possible D gene (5 bases). Germline CDR1 and CDR2: MRHNA and SNTAGT. V dropped 5 bases and J dropped 0 bases, with 13 bases sitting between them. The CDR3 length is 16 residues.

This clone was observed a few times. The chain couples TRBV5-6 to TRBJ1-1; TRBD1 matches at 9 bases. Germline V CDR1 and CDR2: SGHDT, YYEEEE. CDR3 length: 14 residues. V was clipped by 8 bases and J by 3 bases; unmatched bases: 8. This CDR3 is CARRTGVGHTEAFF. CDR3 bases: TGTGCCAGAAGGACAGGGGTCGGGCACACTGAAGCTTTCTTT.

Worth noting for this clone: One end of the junction does not line up with germline, which may come from a read error. This sequence joins TRBV6-4 and TRBJ1-2, with 7 positions matching TRBD1. The CDR3 sequence is 10 residues long. CDR1 and CDR2 from the germline V gene are MRHNA and SNTAGT. In DNA form, the CDR3 reads TGCGGACAGGCTAACTATGGCTACACCTTC. This codes for CGQANYGYTF.

This clone was detected only a few times. The chain recombines TRBV2 with TRBJ1-5; D might be TRBD1 (5 bases). V shed 6 bases and J shed 2 bases, with 14 bases lying between them. Germline assignment: CDR1 SNHLY and CDR2 FYNNEI. CDR3 length: 15 residues. The CDR3 loop is CASRAGKPGNQPQHF. CDR3 sequence (DNA): TGTGCCAGCAGGGCAGGGAAGCCGGGCAATCAGCCCCAGCATTTT.

The V call is TRBV30, the J call TRBJ1-1; D gene unclear. With 0 bases removed from V and 6 bases from J, the gap between germline ends came to 8 bases. In germline, CDR1 is GTSNPN, CDR2 SVGIG (reference sequence). This CDR3 spans 12 amino acids. The DNA of the CDR3 is TGTGCCTGGAGTGTACTGAGCGCTGAAGCTTTCTTT. It yields the protein CAWSVLSAEAFF.

This clone has just a few counts. CDR3 amino acids: CAWSHTTMARVLTNEKLFF. The CDR3 DNA follows: TGTGCCTGGAGCCACACCACAATGGCCCGGGTATTAACTAATGAAAAACTGTTTTTT. The chain couples TRBV30 to TRBJ1-4; D unresolved. Trimming took off 3 bases at V and 1 base at J, with 24 bases between the two ends. Germline CDR1 and CDR2: GTSNPN and SVGIG (reference sequence). This CDR3 comprises 19 residues.

This clone was counted between two and nine times. The V and J genes are TRBV15 and TRBJ2-3; D is possibly TRBD2 (6 bases). The germline gives CDR1 LNHNV, CDR2 YYDKDF (reference sequence). V lost 0 bases and J 5 bases, leaving 15 bases between the germline ends. The CDR3 contains 16 residues. Here the CDR3 reads CATSRDRRGIQDTQYF. DNA of the CDR3: TGTGCCACCAGCAGAGATCGGCGGGGAATTCAAGATACGCAGTATTTT.

This chain links TRBV7-9 with TRBJ1-1; D is undetermined. The germline gives CDR1 SEHNR, CDR2 FQNEAQ (reference sequence). V was shortened by 1 base and J by 7 bases, with 16 bases between the two germline ends. This CDR3 region has 15 residues. This chain's CDR3 is CASSLGGRAQDEAFF. DNA for the CDR3: TGTGCCAGCAGCTTAGGAGGGCGGGCCCAAGATGAAGCTTTCTTT.

This clone showed up just a few times. Other DNA sequences within the sample encode an identical CDR3. The chain is built from TRBV7-9 and TRBJ1-2; D is undetermined. Germline lookup yields CDR1 SEHNR and CDR2 FQNEAQ (reference sequence). The CDR3 runs to 13 residues. Trimming took off 1 base at V and 2 bases at J, with 5 bases between the two ends. The CDR3 DNA follows: TGTGCCAGCAGCTTAGGTACAAACTATGGCTACACCTTC. Its translation: CASSLGTNYGYTF.

There are a few counts of this clone. The rearrangement links TRBV30 to TRBJ2-2; no clear D gene. The CDR3 sequence is 16 residues long. V lost 1 base and J 6 bases, leaving 18 bases between the germline ends. CDR1 is GTSNPN, CDR2 SVGIG, per germline (reference sequence). The DNA for the CDR3 is TGTGCCTGGAGTGACCCCGGACGAGGAAGTCCCGGGGAGCTGTTTTTT. Encoded protein: CAWSDPGRGSPGELFF.

Turning to this clone: A junction end diverges from the germline sequence, so it may reflect a read error. The rearrangement joins TRBV7-6 to TRBJ1-5; no definite D call. The CDR3 is made up of 15 amino acids. CDR1 and CDR2 from the germline V gene are SGHVS and FNYEAQ. The CDR3 sequence: CASTLLPEGNQPQHF. The DNA for the CDR3 is TGTGCCAGCACCTTACTCCCTGAGGGCAATCAGCCCCAGCATTTT. Variable domain in full (rest from reference TRBV7-6 and TRBJ1-5): GAGVSQSPRYKVTKRGQDVALRCDPISGHVSLYWYRQALGQGPEFLTYFNYEAQQDKSGLPNDRFSAERPEGSISTLTIQRTEQRDSAMYRCASTLLPEGNQPQHFGDGTRLSIL.

This clone was observed a few times. This rearrangement joins TRBV7-8 to TRBJ2-7; TRBD2 matches 10 bases. Germline V gives CDR1 SGHVS, CDR2 FQNEAQ. The CDR3 has 13 amino acids. Unmatched junction bases numbered 1, after V lost 2 bases and J lost 6 bases. CDR3: CASSLSGGAEQYF. The CDR3 DNA reads TGTGCCAGCAGCTTAAGCGGGGGGGCCGAGCAGTACTTC.

This clone was observed a few times. Written as DNA, the CDR3 is TGTGCCAGCAGCGACAGCCAACAAGAGACCCAGTACTTC. Protein sequence: CASSDSQQETQYF. V and J are TRBV28 and TRBJ2-5, with D possibly TRBD1 on 5 matching bases. CDR1 MDHEN and CDR2 SYDVKM come from the germline V gene. Trimming pared 6 bases from V and 2 bases from J, leaving 10 bases between. The CDR3 consists of 13 residues.